The 15 T cell receptor beta chains in this list originate from one sample, sequenced in a study of CD8 T cells in Susac syndrome. About 0.45 to 1 ug RNA was reverse transcribed with random hexamers. TCRdb analysed the immunoSEQ multiplex PCR reads with MiXCR anew, one entry per CDR3 protein. The sample comprises about 200,000 distinct CDR3 sequences, roughly 94% of which are singletons, and 0.095% to 0.12% rests with the top ten. The specimen sequenced was CD4+ T cells from PBMCs. Receptor source: a human donor in good health.

This rearrangement joins TRBV12-3 or TRBV12-4 to TRBJ1-2; a weak D match, TRBD1 (5 bases). V was clipped by 6 bases and J by 0 bases, with 11 bases between them. CDR3 length equals 14 residues. The CDR3: CASRGPTSNYGYTF. In DNA form, the CDR3 reads TGTGCCAGCAGGGGACCTACCTCTAACTATGGCTACACCTTC.

The chain joins TRBV7-9 to TRBJ1-1, with 7 bases fitting TRBD1. This CDR3 region has 14 residues. Germline CDR1 reads SEHNR; CDR2 reads FQNEAQ (reference sequence). After removal of 1 base from V and 4 bases from J, the junction contained 3 bases not matched to a gene. CDR3 sequence (DNA): TGTGCCAGCAGCTTAGTCGACAGGGTCACTGAAGCTTTCTTT. The encoded protein is CASSLVDRVTEAFF.

V is TRBV2 and J is TRBJ2-7; 11 bases match TRBD2. Germline V gene data show CDR1 as SNHLY and CDR2 as FYNNEI. CDR3 length: 15 amino acids. The V and J ends lost 11 bases and 2 bases, in that order; junction bases with no gene match: 11. Written as DNA, the CDR3 is TGTGCCTCTCCAGGACTAGCGGGCGTAACCTACGAGCAGTACGTC. Translating it yields CASPGLAGVTYEQYV.

The J gene is TRBJ1-1, the V gene TRBV20-1; D perhaps matches TRBD1 (5 bases). The germline V and J ends were trimmed by 3 bases and 2 bases, with 10 bases remaining between them. This CDR3 contains 13 residues. The V gene's germline CDR1 is DFQATT and CDR2 SNEGSKA (reference sequence). The CDR3 protein is CSARPGPNTEAFF. CDR3 in DNA: TGCAGTGCTAGGCCGGGACCAAACACTGAAGCTTTCTTT.

The J gene is TRBJ1-5, the V gene TRBV30, with D possibly matching TRBD1 (5 bases). V lost 0 bases and J 4 bases, leaving 10 bases between the germline ends. The CDR3 is 14 amino acids. Germline loops: CDR1 GTSNPN, CDR2 SVGIG (reference sequence). CDR3 DNA sequence: TGTGCCTGGAGTGTAGATTGGGGGAATCAGCCCCAGCATTTT. Protein: CAWSVDWGNQPQHF.

The chain recombines TRBV28 with TRBJ2-7, with 7 bases aligning to TRBD1. CDR1 and CDR2 (germline): MDHEN, SYDVKM. This CDR3 comprises 15 residues. After removal of 1 base from V and 5 bases from J, the junction contained 8 bases not matched to a gene. CDR3 nucleotides: TGTGCCAGCAGTTTATCCCTGGGGACAGATCACGAGCAGTACGTC. Translated: CASSLSLGTDHEQYV.

This chain connects TRBV14 to TRBJ1-5; D not resolved. Between the trimmed V and J ends, which lost 3 bases and 11 bases, there was a span of 8 bases. The CDR3 is made up of 11 amino acids. The V gene's germline CDR1 is SGHDN and CDR2 FVKESK. CDR3: CASSHAPSQHF. CDR3 sequence (DNA): TGTGCCAGCAGCCATGCACCATCCCAGCATTTT.

This clonotype was picked up one time. The gene calls are TRBV3-1 and TRBJ2-3; D is perhaps TRBD2 (5 bases). V was trimmed by 1 base and J by 6 bases, leaving 14 bases between them. Germline loops: CDR1 LGHDT, CDR2 YNNKEL (reference sequence). The CDR3 contains 15 residues. In DNA form, the CDR3 reads TGTGCCAGCAGCCAAGGCCTAGCAGAACTGGATACGCAGTATTTT. Its translation is CASSQGLAELDTQYF.

V is TRBV20-1 and J is TRBJ1-1; 8 bases match TRBD1. Germline V gene lookup returns CDR1 DFQATT and CDR2 SNEGSKA (reference sequence). CDR3 length: 14 amino acids. After removal of 8 bases from V and 1 base from J, the junction contained 9 bases not matched to a gene. The DNA of the CDR3 is TGCAGTACACCTCCCGGGACAGGGAACACTGAAGCTTTCTTT. Amino acid sequence: CSTPPGTGNTEAFF.

This clonotype is a singleton in its sample. This chain joins TRBV10-3 and TRBJ1-2; D remains ambiguous. The length of the CDR3 is 12 residues. V lost 10 bases to trimming and J lost 8 bases, with 17 bases between them. CDR1 ENHRY and CDR2 SYGVKD come from the germline V gene. CDR3 amino acids: CATAGRSVGYTF. CDR3 sequence (DNA): TGTGCCACGGCCGGGCGTTCCGTGGGCTACACCTTC.

The chain uses TRBV6-4 and TRBJ2-1; TRBD2 is a possible D gene (7 bases). Germline assignment: CDR1 MRHNA and CDR2 SNTAGT. Trimming removed 0 bases at V and 9 bases at J, with 18 bases between. The CDR3 runs to 16 residues. The CDR3 nucleotides are TGTGCCAGCAGTGACTCCGGGGGGCTAGTCAGGGGTGAGCAGTTCTTC. Amino acids: CASSDSGGLVRGEQFF.

The V call is TRBV18, the J call TRBJ2-5; D unclear. V was shortened by 3 bases and J by 3 bases, with 11 bases between the two germline ends. The CDR3 loop spans 14 amino acids. The germline gives CDR1 KGHSH, CDR2 LQKENI. For the CDR3, the DNA is TGTGCCAGCTCACCGTTTCAGGCCGAAGAGACCCAGTACTTC. Encoded protein: CASSPFQAEETQYF.

This clonotype was observed a single time. The gene calls are TRBV7-2 and TRBJ2-4, with 9 bases identical to TRBD2. This CDR3 contains 19 residues. The germline gives CDR1 SGHTA, CDR2 FQGNSA. The trim removed 1 base at V and 1 base at J, leaving 11 bases unmatched. This CDR3 reads CASSLEGAGGPSAKNIQYF. The CDR3 coding sequence is TGTGCCAGCAGCTTAGAGGGGGCGGGAGGGCCCTCGGCCAAAAACATTCAGTACTTC.

This clonotype was recorded once. This chain links TRBV24-1 with TRBJ2-3; no definite D call. The germline V gene encodes CDR1 KGHDR and CDR2 SFDVKD. CDR3 length: 12 amino acids. V lost 3 bases and J lost 8, with 8 bases in between. The CDR3 DNA reads as TGTGCCACCAGTGATGACCGGCCTACGCAGTATTTT. Translation gives CATSDDRPTQYF.

The gene calls are TRBV5-4 and TRBJ2-7, with D perhaps TRBD2 (5 bases). V lost 0 bases to trimming and J lost 2 bases, with 9 bases between them. Germline CDR1 is SGHNT and CDR2 is YYREEE (reference sequence). This CDR3 spans 14 amino acids. The CDR3 spells CASSLDRGTYEQYF. CDR3 in DNA: TGTGCCAGCAGCTTGGACAGAGGGACCTACGAGCAGTACTTC.